One and the same sample provided the 28 T cell receptor beta chains below, sequenced in a study of OX40 agonist ivuxolimab in advanced cancers. Libraries were prepared by immunoSEQ multiplex PCR; TCRdb keeps only in-frame clonotypes and omits some of them. This sample yields about 110,000 clones, of which less than 95% are seen a single time; 0.48% belongs to the top ten. The specimen comprised CD4+ or CD8+ T cells sorted from blood, sampled in a trial of the OX40 agonist ivuxolimab. Every receptor here comes from an adult with an advanced solid tumor such as melanoma, head and neck, liver or kidney cancer.

This clone was seen just once. The chain links TRBV9 to TRBJ1-2, with D maybe TRBD1 (6 bases). V lost 0 bases, J lost 4 bases, and 10 bases lay in between. Germline loops: CDR1 SGDLS, CDR2 YYNGEE. The CDR3 has 14 amino acids. In nucleotides, the CDR3 is TGTGCCAGCAGCGTAGAGCCGGGGGCCTATGGCTACACCTTC. Protein: CASSVEPGAYGYTF.

This sequence joins TRBV27 and TRBJ2-1; no definite D call. CDR3 length: 13 amino acids. With 5 bases removed from V and 7 bases from J, the gap between germline ends came to 12 bases. Germline CDR1 reads MNHEY; CDR2 reads SMNVEV (reference sequence). The CDR3 reads CASSPTRFNEQFF. The CDR3 bases are TGTGCCAGCAGTCCGACAAGGTTTAATGAGCAGTTCTTC.

J is TRBJ2-5 and V is TRBV11-2; tentatively, D is TRBD2 (6 bases). Trimming removed 4 bases from V and 1 base from J, with 10 bases in between. The V gene's germline CDR1 is SGHAT and CDR2 FQNNGV. The CDR3 sequence is 14 residues long. CDR3 sequence reads: CASSSGLSQETQYF. The CDR3 DNA sequence: TGTGCCAGCAGCTCCGGACTATCCCAAGAGACCCAGTACTTC. The full variable domain, its missing parts supplied by reference TRBV11-2 and TRBJ2-5, is EAGVAQSPRYKIIEKRQSVAFWCNPISGHATLYWYQQILGQGPKLLIQFQNNGVVDDSQLPKDRFSAERLKGVDSTLKIQPAKLEDSAVYLCASSSGLSQETQYFGPGTRLLVL.

This clone turned up a few times. The chain recombines TRBV7-2 with TRBJ1-5, with 9 bases lining up with TRBD1. The junction had 4 bases not matched to a gene; V was cut back by 5 bases and J by 5 bases. This CDR3 is 14 amino acids long. Germline V gives CDR1 SGHTA, CDR2 FQGNSA. CDR3 region: CASSARQGDQPQHF. CDR3 DNA sequence: TGTGCCAGCAGCGCCCGACAGGGGGATCAGCCCCAGCATTTT.

This clone was seen only once. The chain couples TRBV10-3 to TRBJ2-1, with 10 nucleotides matching TRBD2. The length of the CDR3 is 14 residues. J gave up 7 bases and V 6 bases, and 6 bases lay outside the gene matches. The germline V gene has CDR1 ENHRY and CDR2 SYGVKD. The CDR3: CAISRAGGGNEQFF. The CDR3 DNA follows: TGTGCCATCAGCCGAGCGGGGGGGGGAAATGAGCAGTTCTTC.

V is TRBV28 and J is TRBJ2-1; D might be TRBD2 (7 bases). The CDR3 loop spans 14 amino acids. V was trimmed by 6 bases and J by 2 bases, leaving 11 bases between them. CDR1 MDHEN and CDR2 SYDVKM come from the germline V gene. The CDR3 here is CASRRGGAYNEQFF. The CDR3 coding sequence is TGTGCCAGCAGGAGGGGGGGTGCCTACAATGAGCAGTTCTTC. Supplemented by reference TRBV28 and TRBJ2-1, the full variable domain reads DVKVTQSSRYLVKRTGEKVFLECVQDMDHENMFWYRQDPGLGLRLIYFSYDVKMKEKGDIPEGYSVSREKKERFSLILESASTNQTSMYLCASRRGGAYNEQFFGPGTRLTVL.

The V gene is TRBV28, the J gene TRBJ1-5, with D possibly TRBD1 on 6 matching bases. Trimming took off 1 base at V and 6 bases at J, with 10 bases between the two ends. Germline V gene lookup returns CDR1 MDHEN and CDR2 SYDVKM. The CDR3 totals 14 residues. CDR3 nucleotides: TGTGCCAGCAGTTTATCCAACAGGGCTCAGCCCCAGCATTTT. Residues: CASSLSNRAQPQHF.

This rearrangement joins TRBV5-8 to TRBJ2-2, with D possibly matching TRBD2 (6 bases). Per the germline V gene, CDR1 is SGHTS and CDR2 is YDEGEE. V was clipped by 1 base and J by 7 bases, with 20 bases between them. The CDR3 length is 17 residues. This CDR3 reads CASSLRRVRRGGGELFF. The CDR3 DNA is TGTGCCAGCAGCTTGAGGAGAGTTCGGCGGGGAGGCGGGGAGCTGTTTTTT.

The chain carries TRBV5-1 and TRBJ1-2; 8 positions match TRBD1. The V gene's germline CDR1 is SGHRS and CDR2 YFSETQ. Trimming at V came to 4 bases and at J to 5 bases, leaving 13 bases not matched to a gene. CDR3 size: 16 residues. Here the CDR3 DNA reads TGCGCCAGCAGCCGTGACAGGGGATCCGTTGGATATGGCTACACCTTC. Amino acid sequence: CASSRDRGSVGYGYTF. The variable domain in full, completed from reference TRBV5-1 and TRBJ1-2, reads KAGVTQTPRYLIKTRGQQVTLSCSPISGHRSVSWYQQTPGQGLQFLFEYFSETQRNKGNFPGRFSGRQFSNSRSEMNVSTLELGDSALYLCASSRDRGSVGYGYTFGSGTRLTVV.

The chain employs TRBV28 and TRBJ1-1; the D gene is possibly TRBD1 (6 bases). V was clipped by 6 bases and J by 1 base, with 12 bases between them. Germline V CDR1 and CDR2: MDHEN, SYDVKM. The CDR3 spans 14 residues. In DNA, the CDR3 is TGTGCCAGCAGCAGATCACAGGGGAACACTGAAGCTTTCTTT. Translation gives CASSRSQGNTEAFF.

The V gene is TRBV27, the J gene TRBJ1-1; a possible D gene is TRBD1 (6 bases). Germline CDR1 is MNHEY and CDR2 is SMNVEV (reference sequence). The CDR3 runs to 14 residues. V was shortened by 1 base and J by 8 bases, with 14 bases between the two germline ends. The CDR3 DNA sequence: TGTGCCAGCAGTTTATTCCAGGGGAAAGAGGAAGCTTTCTTT. Protein: CASSLFQGKEEAFF.

The V gene is TRBV5-3, the J gene TRBJ1-2, with no clear D. TRBV5-3 is an ORF, with its function uncertain. V was shortened by 0 bases and J by 1 base, with 10 bases between the two germline ends. The CDR3 extends over 15 amino acids. In DNA form, the CDR3 reads TGTGCCAGAAGCTTGGGGTCAGACGATAACTATGGCTACACCTTC. Translated: CARSLGSDDNYGYTF.

About this clone itself: This sample includes further DNA sequences coding for the same CDR3. The chain recombines TRBV5-4 with TRBJ2-7; 10 positions match TRBD1. The junction had 2 bases not matched to a gene; V was cut back by 0 bases and J by 5 bases. The germline CDR1 and CDR2 sequences are SGHNT and YYREEE (reference sequence). CDR3 length equals 14 residues. The CDR3 region has the DNA TGTGCCAGCAGCTTGGGACAGGGGGCTGACGAGCAGTACTTC. Translation gives CASSLGQGADEQYF. Full variable domain (remainder filled in from reference TRBV5-4 and TRBJ2-7): ETGVTQSPTHLIKTRGQQVTLRCSSQSGHNTVSWYQQALGQGPQFIFQYYREEENGRGNFPPRFSGLQFPNYSSELNVNALELDDSALYLCASSLGQGADEQYFGPGTRLTVT.

The DNA for the CDR3 is TGTGCCAACGCGGGACAGGCGAACACTGAAGCTTTCTTT. Residues: CANAGQANTEAFF. This chain connects TRBV10-3 to TRBJ1-1; TRBD1 matches at 8 bases. Germline-derived CDR1 and CDR2 are ENHRY and SYGVKD. The CDR3 covers 13 residues. J lost 1 base, V lost 10 bases, and 5 bases had no gene match.

The gene calls are TRBV7-9 and TRBJ2-7; D is unclear. The V end lost 0 bases, the J end lost 3 bases, and 9 bases lay between the germline ends. The CDR3 consists of 14 residues. Germline V gene sequence: CDR1 SEHNR, CDR2 FQNEAQ (reference sequence). CDR3 coding DNA: TGTGCCAGCAGCTTAGCGGCCAGGAGCTACGAGCAGTACTTC. Amino acids: CASSLAARSYEQYF.

V is TRBV7-6 and J is TRBJ2-5; D remains unclear. The CDR3 loop spans 14 amino acids. Germline assignment: CDR1 SGHVS and CDR2 FNYEAQ. Trimming shortened V by 2 bases and J by 4 bases, and 11 bases separated the two germline ends. DNA of the CDR3: TGTGCCAGCAGCTTACTCCCAGGAACAGAGACCCAGTACTTC. Translated, it gives CASSLLPGTETQYF.

The V gene is TRBV7-2, the J gene TRBJ1-5; TRBD1 matches 8 bases. Germline V CDR1 and CDR2: SGHTA, FQGNSA. The CDR3 runs 16 residues. V dropped 5 bases and J dropped 0; count of bases not matched to a gene: 6. The CDR3 loop is CASSPRTGNSNQPQHF. The CDR3 nucleotides are TGTGCCAGCAGCCCAAGGACAGGGAATAGCAATCAGCCCCAGCATTTT.

The V and J genes are TRBV5-5 and TRBJ1-5; 7 bases are shared with TRBD1. Germline loops: CDR1 SGHKS, CDR2 YYEKEE (reference sequence). The junction had 2 bases not matched to a gene; V was cut back by 5 bases and J by 3 bases. The CDR3 loop spans 13 amino acids. The CDR3 nucleotides are TGTGCCAGCAGTACAGGGGTCAATCAGCCCCAGCATTTT. Amino acid sequence: CASSTGVNQPQHF.

V usage is TRBV9 and J usage is TRBJ1-3; D might be TRBD1 (6 bases). The CDR3 has 16 amino acids. Trimming stripped 0 bases from V and 4 bases from J, with 14 bases between. Germline CDR1 is SGDLS and CDR2 is YYNGEE. CDR3 bases: TGTGCCAGCAGCGTAGCTTGGGGGCCTTTGGGAAACACCATATATTTT. This codes for CASSVAWGPLGNTIYF.

The rearrangement uses TRBV19 and TRBJ1-5; D is uncertain. V was pared by 1 base and J by 3 bases, with 7 bases between. This CDR3 comprises 14 residues. In germline, CDR1 is LNHDA, CDR2 SQIVND (reference sequence). CDR3 coding DNA: TGTGCCAGTAGTATAGCGACCTCCAATCAGCCCCAGCATTTT. This translates into CASSIATSNQPQHF.

The chain couples TRBV5-1 to TRBJ2-4; D is uncertain. Germline assignment: CDR1 SGHRS and CDR2 YFSETQ. This CDR3 contains 15 residues. With 1 base removed from V and 5 bases from J, the gap between germline ends came to 13 bases. The CDR3 sequence is CASSLFGERENIQYF. The CDR3 bases are TGCGCCAGCAGCTTGTTCGGAGAACGGGAAAACATTCAGTACTTC.

The chain employs TRBV5-4 and TRBJ2-4; unclear D gene. The CDR3 has 15 amino acids. V was pared by 4 bases and J by 1 base, with 12 bases between. The germline V gene has CDR1 SGHNT and CDR2 YYREEE (reference sequence). The CDR3 sequence: CASSQAEGAKNIQYF. CDR3 nucleotide sequence: TGTGCCAGCAGCCAAGCTGAAGGGGCCAAAAACATTCAGTACTTC.

The V call is TRBV5-6, the J call TRBJ1-5; 8 nucleotides align to TRBD1. Germline V gives CDR1 SGHDT, CDR2 YYEEEE. With V trimmed by 3 bases and J by 5 bases, 4 bases remained unmatched. The CDR3 totals 14 residues. CDR3 coding DNA: TGTGCCAGCAGCTCATACAGGGGGGATCAGCCCCAGCATTTT. It translates to CASSSYRGDQPQHF.

The chain uses TRBV6-1 and TRBJ1-5; the D is unclear. V lost 1 base, J lost 5 bases, and 15 bases lay in between. CDR1 is MNHNS and CDR2 is SASEGT in the germline V gene. This CDR3 has 16 amino acids. The CDR3 DNA sequence: TGTGCCAGCAGTGAAGAAGTCGACAATGAGTATCAGCCCCAGCATTTT. Its translation: CASSEEVDNEYQPQHF.

J is TRBJ2-7 and V is TRBV15; 8 positions agree with TRBD1. The CDR3 consists of 17 residues. Germline V lookup: CDR1 LNHNV, CDR2 YYDKDF (reference sequence). V was pared by 2 bases and J by 4 bases, with 13 bases of the junction left unmatched. In DNA, the CDR3 is TGTGCCACCAGCAGACCCCAAGGGACAGGACGGGTTTACGAGCAGTACTTC. Amino acids: CATSRPQGTGRVYEQYF.

V is TRBV28 and J is TRBJ2-2; D is tentatively TRBD1 or TRBD2 (5 bases each). V was pared by 6 bases and J by 6 bases, with 11 bases between. Germline assignment: CDR1 MDHEN and CDR2 SYDVKM. The CDR3 extends over 13 amino acids. The CDR3, as DNA: TGTGCCAGCAGGAGGGGTCGGGCCGGGGAGCTGTTTTTT. It specifies CASRRGRAGELFF.

The J gene is TRBJ2-7, the V gene TRBV5-4; possible D gene TRBD1, 6 bases. Per germline, CDR1 SGHNT and CDR2 YYREEE (reference sequence). Trimming pared 1 base from V and 0 bases from J, leaving 11 bases between. This CDR3 has 15 amino acids. CDR3 protein: CASSLYDRSSYEQYF. The CDR3 DNA is TGTGCCAGCAGCTTGTATGACAGGAGCTCCTACGAGCAGTACTTC.

The V gene is TRBV5-1, the J gene TRBJ2-1; D is undetermined. This CDR3 is built from 15 residues. The ends were cut back, 4 bases at V and 5 bases at J, with 16 bases in the middle. The germline V gene has CDR1 SGHRS and CDR2 YFSETQ. The CDR3 spells CASSPAGFPHNEQFF. The CDR3 DNA is TGCGCCAGCAGCCCCGCCGGATTTCCCCACAATGAGCAGTTCTTC.